Below are 32 T cell receptor beta chains sequenced from a single sample in a study of T cell responses to AZD1222 COVID-19 vaccine. Measured with immunoSEQ multiplex PCR; TCRdb has only the in-frame clones, and not every one. This sample has over 100,000 clones, with over 75% found just once. The material sequenced was peripheral blood, taken on day 0 of AZD1222 vaccination. Source of these receptors: an adult in good health.

The CDR3 loop reads CASSGQGRNQPQHF. The CDR3 region has the DNA TGTGCCAGCAGCGGACAGGGGCGGAATCAGCCCCAGCATTTT. The rearrangement joins TRBV7-2 to TRBJ1-5; 9 bases align to TRBD1. The V segment lost 5 bases and the J segment 4 bases; nucleotides outside the gene matches: 3. The CDR3 runs to 14 residues. Germline V gene data show CDR1 as SGHTA and CDR2 as FQGNSA.

The chain recombines TRBV4-1 with TRBJ1-2; D is possibly TRBD1 (6 bases). This CDR3 has 17 residues. Germline V gene sequence: CDR1 MGHRA, CDR2 YSYEKL. V lost 0 bases, J lost 4 bases, and 18 bases lay in between. The CDR3: CASSQDPPAGVPYGYTF. The CDR3 coding sequence is TGCGCCAGCAGCCAAGATCCCCCGGCAGGGGTCCCCTATGGCTACACCTTC.

V usage is TRBV4-2 and J usage is TRBJ1-1, with a weak D call TRBD1 (5 bases). CDR1 and CDR2 from the germline V gene are LGHNA and YNFKEQ. The V end was cut by 3 bases, the J end by 7 bases, with 9 bases between. The CDR3 has 12 amino acids. CDR3 sequence (DNA): TGTGCCAGCAGCCAGTCGAGGGGTGAAGCTTTCTTT. The encoded protein is CASSQSRGEAFF.

This rearrangement joins TRBV5-6 to TRBJ1-5; D not resolved. The CDR3 consists of 14 residues. Trimming took off 2 bases at V and 0 bases at J, with 6 bases between the two ends. Germline CDR1 SGHDT, CDR2 YYEEEE. In nucleotides, the CDR3 is TGTGCCAGCAGCTTTTCGGATAGCAATCAGCCCCAGCATTTT. This translates into CASSFSDSNQPQHF.

The chain has TRBV7-2 and TRBJ1-4, with 10 bases aligning to TRBD1. Looked up from germline, CDR1 is SGHTA and CDR2 is FQGNSA. V trimming: 6 bases; J trimming: 5 bases; junction bases outside the gene matches: 6. The CDR3 loop spans 15 amino acids. In DNA, the CDR3 is TGTGCCAGCAGTCGGGGGACAGGGGCGAATGAAAAACTGTTTTTT. Protein sequence: CASSRGTGANEKLFF. The full variable domain, in which reference TRBV7-2 and TRBJ1-4 provide the parts outside the CDR3, is GAGVSQSPSNKVTEKGKDVELRCDPISGHTALYWYRQSLGQGLEFLIYFQGNSAPDKSGLPSDRFSAERTGGSVSTLTIQRTQQEDSAVYLCASSRGTGANEKLFFGSGTQLSVL.

V gene TRBV7-3 combines with J gene TRBJ2-1, with 13 bases lining up with TRBD2. The V gene end was trimmed by 4 bases and the J gene end by 10 bases; junction bases not matched to a gene: 4. Germline CDR1 SGHTA, CDR2 FQGTGA. CDR3 length: 14 amino acids. CDR3 in amino acids: CASSSGTSGAEQFF. Here the CDR3 DNA reads TGTGCCAGCAGCTCCGGGACTAGCGGGGCGGAGCAGTTCTTC.

V is TRBV9 and J is TRBJ2-3; TRBD2 aligns across 13 bases. With 3 bases clipped from V and 7 bases from J, the junction kept 5 bases outside the gene matches. The CDR3 sequence is 15 residues long. Germline V gene lookup returns CDR1 SGDLS and CDR2 YYNGEE. This chain's CDR3 is CASSAGTSGVYTQYF. The CDR3 bases are TGTGCCAGCAGCGCCGGGACTAGCGGGGTTTATACGCAGTATTTT.

The rearrangement joins TRBV27 to TRBJ2-7; 11 bases match TRBD2. This CDR3 comprises 20 residues. V dropped 5 bases and J dropped 4; count of bases not matched to a gene: 22. The germline V gene encodes CDR1 MNHEY and CDR2 SMNVEV (reference sequence). As DNA, the CDR3 is TGTGCCAGCAGTAATAAGGGGCCCGCGGGGCTAGCGGGGGGAAGATACGAGCAGTACTTC. Encoded protein: CASSNKGPAGLAGGRYEQYF.

For this clone: A much larger clone sits a single nucleotide away, making a read error possible. This chain joins TRBV11-2 and TRBJ1-5; possible D gene TRBD1, 6 bases. Trimming took 1 base from V and 3 from J, leaving 7 bases between them. CDR3 length: 14 amino acids. Germline CDR1 reads SGHAT; CDR2 reads FQNNGV. CDR3 in amino acids: CASSLAGANQPQHF. Here the CDR3 DNA reads TGTGCCAGCAGCTTAGCGGGGGCCAATCAGCCCCAGCATTTT.

This clone turned up a few times. The CDR3 is CASSLTTSGGGETQYF. CDR3 nucleotides: TGCGCCAGCAGCTTGACGACTAGCGGGGGAGGCGAGACCCAGTACTTC. The rearrangement uses TRBV5-1 and TRBJ2-5, with 12 bases identical to TRBD2. The CDR3 consists of 16 residues. V dropped 1 base and J dropped 5; count of bases not matched to a gene: 6. Germline V gene sequence: CDR1 SGHRS, CDR2 YFSETQ.

CDR3 in DNA: TGTGCCAGCAGTTCAGTGGGCGTTCTTACTGAAGCTTTCTTT. Its translation is CASSSVGVLTEAFF. This rearrangement joins TRBV27 to TRBJ1-1, with no clear D. Between the trimmed V and J ends, which lost 4 bases and 5 bases, there was a span of 14 bases. The CDR3 runs to 14 residues. Germline V lookup: CDR1 MNHEY, CDR2 SMNVEV (reference sequence).

The genes are TRBV12-3 or TRBV12-4 and TRBJ1-1; D is unresolved. This CDR3 is 12 amino acids long. V shed 6 bases and J shed 5 bases, with 10 bases lying between them. CDR3 nucleotide sequence: TGTGCCAGCAGCCCCGGGTGGACTGAAGCTTTCTTT. Protein sequence: CASSPGWTEAFF.

The chain carries TRBV7-8 and TRBJ1-1, with no clear D. The V gene's germline CDR1 is SGHVS and CDR2 FQNEAQ. This CDR3 is 16 amino acids long. V was clipped by 0 bases and J by 0 bases, with 11 bases between them. The CDR3 nucleotides read TGTGCCAGCAGCTTAGCGAATCCGGGGTTGAACACTGAAGCTTTCTTT. It encodes CASSLANPGLNTEAFF.

The chain uses TRBV19 and TRBJ2-3; 13 nucleotides line up with TRBD2. Germline CDR1 and CDR2: LNHDA and SQIVND (reference sequence). This CDR3 has 17 amino acids. The junction had 7 bases not matched to a gene; V was cut back by 1 base and J by 6 bases. The CDR3 sequence is CASSIGGTSGVGDTQYF. The CDR3 nucleotides are TGTGCCAGTAGTATAGGAGGGACTAGCGGGGTAGGGGATACGCAGTATTTT.

This rearrangement joins TRBV6-5 to TRBJ1-1; 11 nucleotides line up with TRBD1. This CDR3 contains 15 residues. Trimming cost V 1 base and J 10 bases; bases outside gene matches: 8. The V gene's germline CDR1 is MNHEY and CDR2 SVGAGI. CDR3 residues: CASSYLGQGVAGAFF. As DNA, the CDR3 is TGTGCCAGCAGTTACTTGGGACAGGGGGTTGCTGGAGCTTTCTTT.

The gene calls are TRBV19 and TRBJ1-2; D remains ambiguous. Trimming stripped 3 bases from V and 0 bases from J, with 5 bases between. CDR1 is LNHDA, CDR2 SQIVND, per germline (reference sequence). The CDR3 is 13 amino acids. Here the CDR3 DNA reads TGTGCCAGTAGTATCCAGTCTAACTATGGCTACACCTTC. Translating gives CASSIQSNYGYTF. Based on the CDR3 plus reference TRBV19 and TRBJ1-2, the full variable domain is DGGITQSPKYLFRKEGQNVTLSCEQNLNHDAMYWYRQDPGQGLRLIYYSQIVNDFQKGDIAEGYSVSREKKESFPLTVTSAQKNPTAFYLCASSIQSNYGYTFGSGTRLTVV.

The V call is TRBV4-2, the J call TRBJ2-1; 9 bases align to TRBD2. CDR3 length equals 12 residues. Losses at the gene ends were 3 bases for V and 15 bases for J; bases not matched to a gene: 6. Germline loops: CDR1 LGHNA, CDR2 YNFKEQ. CDR3 sequence: CASSQGTSRGFF. In nucleotides, the CDR3 is TGTGCCAGCAGCCAGGGGACTAGCCGGGGGTTCTTC.

V usage is TRBV18 and J usage is TRBJ2-5, with D perhaps TRBD2 (6 bases). CDR1 KGHSH and CDR2 LQKENI come from the germline V gene. The germline V and J ends were trimmed by 5 bases and 1 base, with 11 bases remaining between them. The CDR3 totals 14 residues. Written as DNA, the CDR3 is TGTGCCAGCTCAATTGCGGGGACCCAAGAGACCCAGTACTTC. This encodes CASSIAGTQETQYF.

This clone came up once. V usage is TRBV10-2 and J usage is TRBJ2-4; D not certain. Looked up from germline, CDR1 is WSHSY and CDR2 is SAAADI. There are 13 residues in the CDR3. V was pared by 4 bases and J by 8 bases, with 12 bases between. The CDR3 reads CASSGSEKDIQYF. In DNA form, the CDR3 reads TGCGCCAGCAGTGGGTCTGAAAAAGACATTCAGTACTTC.

The chain recombines TRBV27 with TRBJ2-3, with TRBD2 matching over 12 bases. V trimming: 7 bases; J trimming: 0 bases; junction bases outside the gene matches: 5. This CDR3 is 16 amino acids long. The germline V gene encodes CDR1 MNHEY and CDR2 SMNVEV (reference sequence). CDR3: CASTRLAGDSTDTQYF. The CDR3 coding sequence is TGTGCCAGCACCCGACTAGCGGGGGACAGCACAGATACGCAGTATTTT.

The CDR3 DNA is TGTGCCACCCGGAAGGGTCTAGGGTATGGCTACACCTTC. Its protein product is CATRKGLGYGYTF. The chain employs TRBV6-5 and TRBJ1-2, with D unclear. Germline assignment: CDR1 MNHEY and CDR2 SVGAGI. V was cut by 10 bases and J by 5 bases, with 17 bases left in between. The CDR3 runs to 13 residues.

The chain links TRBV6-2 or TRBV6-3 to TRBJ1-2; possible D gene TRBD1, 6 bases. Germline values: CDR1 MNHEY, CDR2 SVGEGT. Between the trimmed V and J ends, which lost 0 bases and 2 bases, there was a span of 10 bases. CDR3 size: 15 residues. CDR3 sequence reads: CASSYSHRENYGYTF. The DNA of the CDR3 is TGTGCCAGCAGTTACTCCCACAGGGAAAACTATGGCTACACCTTC.

V is TRBV20-1 and J is TRBJ2-7; D remains unclear. The V end lost 5 bases, the J end lost 5 bases, and 10 bases lay between the germline ends. Per the germline V gene, CDR1 is DFQATT and CDR2 is SNEGSKA (reference sequence). The CDR3 has 11 residues. The DNA of the CDR3 is TGCAGTGCTGAACTGGGCAACGAGCAGTACTTC. This encodes CSAELGNEQYF.

The chain joins TRBV25-1 to TRBJ2-1, with D possibly matching TRBD2 (6 bases). The V end lost 3 bases, the J end lost 4 bases, and 16 bases lay between the germline ends. Per germline, CDR1 MGHDK and CDR2 SYGVNS. The CDR3 is 16 amino acids. This CDR3 is CASSESWRALYNEQFF. Here the CDR3 DNA reads TGTGCCAGCAGTGAGTCTTGGAGGGCCCTTTACAATGAGCAGTTCTTC.

About this clone: Distinct nucleotide sequences in the sample also encode this CDR3. CDR3 in DNA: TGTGCCAGCAGTTTAAACCAGCCCCAGCATTTT. Translating gives CASSLNQPQHF. The V gene is TRBV12-3 or TRBV12-4, the J gene TRBJ1-5, with D unclear. The CDR3 contains 11 residues. V dropped 2 bases and J dropped 7 bases, with 3 bases sitting between them.

This clone was recorded once. V is TRBV6-5 and J is TRBJ2-4; TRBD1 agrees at 9 bases. The V segment lost 2 bases and the J segment 3 bases; nucleotides outside the gene matches: 5. From germline, CDR1 is MNHEY and CDR2 SVGAGI. This CDR3 region has 16 residues. This chain's CDR3 is CASSYPGQGGKNIQYF. The CDR3 bases are TGTGCCAGCAGTTACCCGGGACAGGGAGGCAAAAACATTCAGTACTTC.

The V and J genes are TRBV5-6 and TRBJ1-2; TRBD1 matches at 9 bases. The CDR3 covers 17 residues. Germline CDR1 is SGHDT and CDR2 is YYEEEE. V lost 2 bases, J lost 0 bases, and 8 bases stayed unmatched. CDR3 sequence reads: CASSFTGTGLPNYGYTF. DNA of the CDR3: TGTGCCAGCAGCTTCACCGGGACAGGGCTACCTAACTATGGCTACACCTTC.

The chain uses TRBV5-4 and TRBJ2-4; D might be TRBD1 (5 bases). The CDR3 runs to 13 residues. With 0 bases removed from V and 6 bases from J, the gap between germline ends came to 7 bases. Per germline, CDR1 SGHNT and CDR2 YYREEE (reference sequence). CDR3 sequence (DNA): TGTGCCAGCAGCTTGGACCAGGGAAACATTCAGTACTTC. It yields the protein CASSLDQGNIQYF.

In DNA, the CDR3 is TGTGCCAGCAGTTCAAGACAGACAACTAATGAAAAACTGTTTTTT. Amino acids: CASSSRQTTNEKLFF. This chain connects TRBV6-5 to TRBJ1-4; D perhaps matches TRBD1 (5 bases). CDR1 is MNHEY, CDR2 SVGAGI, per germline. This CDR3 is built from 15 residues. With 4 bases removed from V and 0 bases from J, the gap between germline ends came to 9 bases.

The V call is TRBV12-3 or TRBV12-4, the J call TRBJ1-2, with D perhaps matching TRBD1 (6 bases). Between the trimmed V and J ends, which lost 5 bases and 6 bases, there was a span of 10 bases. The CDR3 consists of 12 residues. CDR3 coding DNA: TGTGCCAGCAGTCGACAGGTTGATGGCTACACCTTC. Its protein is CASSRQVDGYTF.

This chain links TRBV7-9 with TRBJ1-1, with 7 bases lining up with TRBD1. Germline values: CDR1 SEHNR, CDR2 FQNEAQ (reference sequence). The CDR3 has 14 amino acids. V gave up 5 bases and J gave up 4 bases; unmatched junction bases: 7. CDR3 nucleotide sequence: TGTGCCAGCAGCCCAAGCAGGGGGAGCACTGAAGCTTTCTTT. It translates to CASSPSRGSTEAFF. Filled out from reference TRBV7-9 and TRBJ1-1, the complete variable domain reads DTGVSQNPRHKITKRGQNVTFRCDPISEHNRLYWYRQTLGQGPEFLTYFQNEAQLEKSRLLSDRFSAERPKGSFSTLEIQRTEQGDSAMYLCASSPSRGSTEAFFGQGTRLTVV.

This clone was recorded only once. The chain links TRBV4-2 to TRBJ1-1; TRBD1 matches 11 bases. CDR3 length: 18 amino acids. Germline assignment: CDR1 LGHNA and CDR2 YNFKEQ. J lost 0 bases, V lost 2 bases, and 8 bases had no gene match. CDR3 region: CASSQWTGGRFLNTEAFF. For the CDR3, the DNA is TGTGCCAGCAGCCAATGGACAGGGGGCCGTTTTCTGAACACTGAAGCTTTCTTT.